This T cell receptor (beta chain) was observed in a study of blood T cell repertoires in COVID-19. Data came from immunoSEQ multiplex PCR; TCRdb stores just in-frame clones and leaves some out. The data hold about 320,000 clones, with over 75% observed a single time. This CDR3 has 13 residues. In germline, CDR1 is SQVTM, CDR2 ANQGSEA. V gave up 7 bases and J gave up 1 base, with 13 bases separating them. The chain uses TRBV29-1 and TRBJ1-1; D remains unclear. The clonotype was recovered from a human donor in a cohort sampled during active COVID-19. Input material: peripheral blood. The CDR3 loop is CSAIVSSNTEAFF. In DNA form, the CDR3 reads TGCAGCGCTATAGTGTCATCGAACACTGAAGCTTTCTTT.